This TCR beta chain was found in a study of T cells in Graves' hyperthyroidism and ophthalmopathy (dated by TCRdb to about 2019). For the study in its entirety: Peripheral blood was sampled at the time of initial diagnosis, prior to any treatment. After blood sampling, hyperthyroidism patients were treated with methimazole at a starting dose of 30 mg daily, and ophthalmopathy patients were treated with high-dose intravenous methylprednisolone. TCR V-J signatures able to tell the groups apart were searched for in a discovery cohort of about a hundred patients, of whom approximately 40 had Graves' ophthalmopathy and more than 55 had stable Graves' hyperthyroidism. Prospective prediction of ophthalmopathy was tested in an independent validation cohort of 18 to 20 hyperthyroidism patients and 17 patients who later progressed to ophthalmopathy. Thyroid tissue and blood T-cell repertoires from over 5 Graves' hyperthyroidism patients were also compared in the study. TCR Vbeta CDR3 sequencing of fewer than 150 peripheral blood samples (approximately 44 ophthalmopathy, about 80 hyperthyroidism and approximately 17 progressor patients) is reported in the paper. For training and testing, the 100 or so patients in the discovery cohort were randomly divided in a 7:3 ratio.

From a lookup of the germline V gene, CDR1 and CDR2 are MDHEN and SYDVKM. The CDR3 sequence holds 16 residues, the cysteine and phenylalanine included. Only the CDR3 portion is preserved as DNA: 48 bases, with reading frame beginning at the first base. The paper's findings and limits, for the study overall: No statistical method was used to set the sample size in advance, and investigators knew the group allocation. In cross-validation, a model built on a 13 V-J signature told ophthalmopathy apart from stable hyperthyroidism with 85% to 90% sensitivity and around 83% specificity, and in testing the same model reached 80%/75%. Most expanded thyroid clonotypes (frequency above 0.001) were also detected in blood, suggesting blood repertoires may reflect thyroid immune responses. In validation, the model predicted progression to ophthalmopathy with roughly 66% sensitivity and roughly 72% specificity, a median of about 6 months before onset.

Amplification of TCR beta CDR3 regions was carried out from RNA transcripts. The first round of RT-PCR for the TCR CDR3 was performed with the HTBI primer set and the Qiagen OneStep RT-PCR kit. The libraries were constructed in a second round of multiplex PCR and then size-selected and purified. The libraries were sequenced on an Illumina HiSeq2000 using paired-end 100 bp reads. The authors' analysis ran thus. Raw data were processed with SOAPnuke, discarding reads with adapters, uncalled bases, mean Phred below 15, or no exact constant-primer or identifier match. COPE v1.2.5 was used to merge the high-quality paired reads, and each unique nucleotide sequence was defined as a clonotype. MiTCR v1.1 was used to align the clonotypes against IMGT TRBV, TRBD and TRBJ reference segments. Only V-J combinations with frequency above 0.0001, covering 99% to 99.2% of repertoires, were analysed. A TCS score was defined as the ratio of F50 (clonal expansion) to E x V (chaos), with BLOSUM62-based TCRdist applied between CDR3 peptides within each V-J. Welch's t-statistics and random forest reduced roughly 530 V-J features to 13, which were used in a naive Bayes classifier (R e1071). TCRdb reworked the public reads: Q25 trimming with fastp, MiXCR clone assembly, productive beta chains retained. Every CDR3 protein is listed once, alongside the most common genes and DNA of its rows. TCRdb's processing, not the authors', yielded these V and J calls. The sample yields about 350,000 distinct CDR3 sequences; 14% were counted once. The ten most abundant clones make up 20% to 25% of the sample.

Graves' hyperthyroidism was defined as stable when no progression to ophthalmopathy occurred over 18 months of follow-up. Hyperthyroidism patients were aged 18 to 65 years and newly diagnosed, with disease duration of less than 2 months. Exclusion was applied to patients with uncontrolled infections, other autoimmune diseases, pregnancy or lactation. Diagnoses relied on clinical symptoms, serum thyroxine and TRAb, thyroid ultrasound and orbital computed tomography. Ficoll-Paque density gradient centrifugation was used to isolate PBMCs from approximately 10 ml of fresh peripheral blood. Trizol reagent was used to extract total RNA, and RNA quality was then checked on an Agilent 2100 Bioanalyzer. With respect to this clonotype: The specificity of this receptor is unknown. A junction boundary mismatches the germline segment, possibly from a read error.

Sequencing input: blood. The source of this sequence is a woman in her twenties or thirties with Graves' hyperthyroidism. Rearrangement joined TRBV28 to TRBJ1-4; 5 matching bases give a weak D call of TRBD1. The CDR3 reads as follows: CAGRLGMGPSNEKLFF. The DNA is TGTGCCGGCAGGCTCGGGATGGGACCCTCTAATGAAAAACTGTTTTTT.